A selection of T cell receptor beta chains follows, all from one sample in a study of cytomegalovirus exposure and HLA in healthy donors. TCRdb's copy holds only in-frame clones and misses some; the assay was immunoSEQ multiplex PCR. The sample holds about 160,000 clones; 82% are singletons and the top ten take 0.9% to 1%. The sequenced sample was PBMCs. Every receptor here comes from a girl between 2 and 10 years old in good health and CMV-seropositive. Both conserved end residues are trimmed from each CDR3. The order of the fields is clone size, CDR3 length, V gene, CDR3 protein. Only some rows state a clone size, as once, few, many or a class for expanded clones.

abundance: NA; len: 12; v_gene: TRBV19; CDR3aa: ASSIRTITDTQY
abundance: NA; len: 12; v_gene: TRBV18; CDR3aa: ASLRGPQTTEAF
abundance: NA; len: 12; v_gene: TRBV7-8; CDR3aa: ASSPSSGANVLT
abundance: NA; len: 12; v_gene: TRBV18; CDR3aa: ASSPFGTANGYT
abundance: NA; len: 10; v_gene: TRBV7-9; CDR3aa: ASSSTGAHQY
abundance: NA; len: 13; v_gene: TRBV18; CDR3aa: ASSPYGSGTDTQY
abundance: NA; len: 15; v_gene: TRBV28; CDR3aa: ASSSGTSVSSNQPQH
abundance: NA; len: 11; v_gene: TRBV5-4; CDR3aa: ASSFSGTDTQY
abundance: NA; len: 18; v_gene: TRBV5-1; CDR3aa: ASSFWTGVGSVGLNSPLH
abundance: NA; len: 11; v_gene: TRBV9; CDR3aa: ASSAGGETEAF
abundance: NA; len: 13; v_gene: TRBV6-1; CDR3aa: ASSAGQGEHSPLH
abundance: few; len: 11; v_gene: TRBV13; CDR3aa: ASTSGRVYEQF
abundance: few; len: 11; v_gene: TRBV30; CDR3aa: AWSVEMAVGYT
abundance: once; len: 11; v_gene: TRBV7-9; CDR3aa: ASSPAVTGELF
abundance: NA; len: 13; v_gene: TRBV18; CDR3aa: ASSLRGARGQPQH
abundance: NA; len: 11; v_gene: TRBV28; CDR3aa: ASSYRGHTEAF
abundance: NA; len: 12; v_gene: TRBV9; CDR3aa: ASSRVGGLQPQH
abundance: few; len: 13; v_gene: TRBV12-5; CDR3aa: ASGLRTGSTDTQY
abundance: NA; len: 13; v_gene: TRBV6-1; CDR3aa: ASRGLGQGLKKLF
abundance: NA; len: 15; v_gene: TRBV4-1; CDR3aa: ASSQGLAGGGTDTQY
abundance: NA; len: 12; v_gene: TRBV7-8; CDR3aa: ASSPLLGVAEQF
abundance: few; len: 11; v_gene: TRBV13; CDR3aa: ASSSSLYREQY
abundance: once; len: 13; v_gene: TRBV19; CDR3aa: ASSIIARPNQPQH
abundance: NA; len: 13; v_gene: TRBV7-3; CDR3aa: ASSFGLAGTDTQY
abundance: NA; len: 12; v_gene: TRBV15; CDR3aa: ATSRAGALGEQY
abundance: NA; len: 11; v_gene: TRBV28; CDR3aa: ASSLWARGPQH
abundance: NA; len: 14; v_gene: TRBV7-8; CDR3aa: ASSLVLREVQETQY
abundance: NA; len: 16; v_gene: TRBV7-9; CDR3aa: ASSLGTGTGGPTGELF
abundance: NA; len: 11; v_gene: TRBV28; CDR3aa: ASSLRGGQPQH
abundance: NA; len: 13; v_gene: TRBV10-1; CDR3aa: ASSGRDRVTNEQF
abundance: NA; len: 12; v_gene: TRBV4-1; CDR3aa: ASSQGDRAYEQY
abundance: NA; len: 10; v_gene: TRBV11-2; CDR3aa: ASSLGSYGYT
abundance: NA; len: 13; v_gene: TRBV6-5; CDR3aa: ASSYGTSGANEQF
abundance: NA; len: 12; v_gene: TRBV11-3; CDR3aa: ASSSDRSSYEQY
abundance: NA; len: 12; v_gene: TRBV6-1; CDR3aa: ASTVGIHSYEQY
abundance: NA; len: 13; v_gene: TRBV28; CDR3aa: ASSLIRTGNQPQH
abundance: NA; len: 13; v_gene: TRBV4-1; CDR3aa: ASSRTSGSVYEQY
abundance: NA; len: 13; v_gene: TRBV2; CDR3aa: ASSVVSGTGGRAF
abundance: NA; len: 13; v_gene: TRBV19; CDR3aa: ASSPRTGGWTEAF
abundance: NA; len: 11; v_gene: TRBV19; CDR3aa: ASRTSNTGELF
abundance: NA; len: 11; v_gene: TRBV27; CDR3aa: ASSLSPNNEQF
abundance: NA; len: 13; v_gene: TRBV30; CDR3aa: AWNLVVQGASEAF
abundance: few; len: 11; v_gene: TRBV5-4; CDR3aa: ASSVRGNTEAF
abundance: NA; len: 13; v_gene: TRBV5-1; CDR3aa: ASSLAGPRENTIY
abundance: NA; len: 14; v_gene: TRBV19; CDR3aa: ASSMVVGTGRPEQY
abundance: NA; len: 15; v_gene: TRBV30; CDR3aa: AWSPIPQARNENEQF
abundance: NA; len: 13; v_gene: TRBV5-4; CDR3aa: ASSPFTGANTEAF
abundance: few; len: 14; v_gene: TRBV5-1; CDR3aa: ASSSVAEPAYNEQF
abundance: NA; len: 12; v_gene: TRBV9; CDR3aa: ASSLDRDGQPQH
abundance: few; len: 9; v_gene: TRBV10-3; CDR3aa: AITIGGEAF
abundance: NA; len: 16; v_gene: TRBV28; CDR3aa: ASRTGGALIGRNQPQH
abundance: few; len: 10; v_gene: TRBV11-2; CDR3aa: ASSRVTDTQY
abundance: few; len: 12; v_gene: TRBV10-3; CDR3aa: AVGEYRDNQPQH
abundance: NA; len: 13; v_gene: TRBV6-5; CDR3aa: ASRGPGQVPYEQY
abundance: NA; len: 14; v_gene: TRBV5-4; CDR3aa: ASSLWGGGTVYEQY
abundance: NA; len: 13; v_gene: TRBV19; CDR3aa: ASSTSGTSPNEQF
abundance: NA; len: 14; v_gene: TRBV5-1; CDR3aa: ASSLISSFLGNTIY
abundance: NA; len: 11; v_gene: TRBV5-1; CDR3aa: ASSGRGEETQY